This T cell receptor (beta chain) was observed in a study of T cells after yellow fever vaccination. Study background: The SMART-Seq v4 Ultra Low Input method served to prepare the low-cell-number fractions. General observations from the study: CD4 and CD8 compartments shared a small share of clonotypes, likely from convergent recombination. Abundant clonotypes from the bulk population could get into FACS-sorted repertoires as contaminants. The study re-detected most primary-vaccination clones after the booster (roughly 96% CD4, 88% CD8).

TCRdb called the 5' RACE reads again in MiXCR, with one record for every CDR3 protein. The data hold a few hundred thousand distinct CDR3 sequences, with approximately 8% observed a single time. Germline loops: CDR1 KGHDR, CDR2 SFDVKD. Unmatched junction bases numbered 2, after V lost 9 bases and J lost 4 bases. The CDR3 totals 13 residues. Details on this clonotype: What it recognizes is unknown.

This specimen was PBMCs, taken about 49 days after the first yellow fever vaccination. This chain joins TRBV24-1 and TRBJ2-3, with 11 bases that match TRBD1. The clonotype was recovered from a man between 18 and 29 years old who received the YFV17D yellow fever vaccine. The CDR3, as DNA: TGTGCCACCGAGGGACAGGGGGCAGATACGCAGTATTTT. Its protein product is CATEGQGADTQYF.